The rows below give T cell receptor beta chains drawn from one sample of a study of T cells in Graves' hyperthyroidism and ophthalmopathy. TCRdb recomputed calls from the multiplex PCR reads with MiXCR, one row per CDR3 protein. Here the sample spans 380,000 or so distinct CDR3 sequences, 19% being singletons. Sequencing was performed on blood. The source of these receptors is a young woman with Graves' hyperthyroidism. CDR3s include the opening cysteine and the closing phenylalanine or tryptophan. D genes are given only for firm matches. A row's size may be missing; if present it is once, few, many or a size class.

clone size: many; J gene: TRBJ2-7; V gene: TRBV11-2; D gene: TRBD1; CDR3 protein: CASSVKGGQELYEQYF; CDR3 DNA: TGTGCCAGCAGCGTCAAAGGGGGACAGGAACTCTACGAGCAGTACTTC
clone size: .; J gene: TRBJ2-7; V gene: TRBV13; D gene: TRBD2; CDR3 protein: CASSSHIPQTSGYEQYF; CDR3 DNA: TGTGCCAGCAGCTCGCATATACCGCAGACTAGCGGGTACGAGCAGTACTTC
clone size: many; J gene: TRBJ2-7; V gene: TRBV2; D gene: .; CDR3 protein: CASKSLAGTSYEQYF; CDR3 DNA: TGTGCCAGCAAGTCCCTTGCAGGTACCTCCTACGAGCAGTACTTC
clone size: .; J gene: TRBJ1-1; V gene: TRBV9; D gene: TRBD1; CDR3 protein: CASSVGQGKFTEAFF; CDR3 DNA: TGTGCCAGCAGCGTAGGACAGGGGAAATTCACTGAAGCTTTCTTT
clone size: .; J gene: TRBJ2-3; V gene: TRBV30; D gene: TRBD2; CDR3 protein: CAWDTSADTQYF; CDR3 DNA: TGTGCCTGGGATACTAGCGCAGATACGCAGTATTTT
clone size: many; J gene: TRBJ1-1; V gene: TRBV20-1; D gene: .; CDR3 protein: CSADQGHTEAFF; CDR3 DNA: TGCAGTGCAGATCAGGGGCACACTGAAGCTTTCTTT
clone size: many; J gene: TRBJ1-2; V gene: TRBV7-8; D gene: .; CDR3 protein: CASSLETGGYTF; CDR3 DNA: TGTGCCAGCAGCTTAGAAACCGGTGGCTACACCTTC
clone size: many; J gene: TRBJ2-7; V gene: TRBV7-3; D gene: .; CDR3 protein: CASSLTPGDYEQYF; CDR3 DNA: TGTGCCAGCAGCTTAACGCCAGGAGACTACGAGCAGTACTTC
clone size: many; J gene: TRBJ1-5; V gene: TRBV6-1; D gene: .; CDR3 protein: CASRDVGNSNQPQHF; CDR3 DNA: TGTGCCAGCAGGGACGTCGGGAATAGCAATCAGCCCCAGCATTTT
clone size: many; J gene: TRBJ2-4; V gene: TRBV12-3/TRBV12-4; D gene: .; CDR3 protein: CASSFLVQNIQYF; CDR3 DNA: TGTGCCAGCAGTTTCTTAGTCCAAAACATTCAGTACTTC
clone size: many; J gene: TRBJ1-3; V gene: TRBV4-1; D gene: TRBD1; CDR3 protein: CASKRTGDTGNTIYF; CDR3 DNA: TGCGCCAGCAAACGGACAGGGGATACTGGAAACACCATATATTTT
clone size: many; J gene: TRBJ1-5; V gene: TRBV19; D gene: .; CDR3 protein: CASSITVSSNQPQHF; CDR3 DNA: TGTGCCAGTAGTATTACTGTTTCTAGCAATCAGCCCCAGCATTTT
clone size: many; J gene: TRBJ1-1; V gene: TRBV29-1; D gene: .; CDR3 protein: CSVRGGANTEAFF; CDR3 DNA: TGCAGCGTCCGAGGGGGGGCGAACACTGAAGCTTTCTTT
clone size: once; J gene: TRBJ1-5; V gene: TRBV20-1; D gene: .; CDR3 protein: CSASVNSEVGQPQHF; CDR3 DNA: TGCAGTGCTTCCGTCAATTCCGAAGTGGGTCAGCCCCAGCATTTT
clone size: few; J gene: TRBJ2-7; V gene: TRBV14; D gene: TRBD2; CDR3 protein: CASSVGRGFYEQYF; CDR3 DNA: TGTGCCAGCAGCGTTGGGAGGGGCTTCTACGAGCAGTACTTC
clone size: many; J gene: TRBJ2-5; V gene: TRBV18; D gene: .; CDR3 protein: CASSPGEETQYF; CDR3 DNA: TGTGCCAGCTCACCAGGGGAGGAGACCCAGTACTTC
clone size: .; J gene: TRBJ1-2; V gene: TRBV20-1; D gene: TRBD1; CDR3 protein: CSASRDREDYGYTF; CDR3 DNA: TGCAGTGCTTCTCGGGACAGGGAAGACTATGGCTACACCTTC
clone size: .; J gene: TRBJ1-2; V gene: TRBV12-3/TRBV12-4; D gene: .; CDR3 protein: CASSLAPSQGGNYGYTF; CDR3 DNA: TGTGCCAGCAGTTTAGCTCCCTCGCAGGGAGGTAACTATGGCTACACCTTC
clone size: .; J gene: TRBJ1-2; V gene: TRBV29-1; D gene: TRBD1; CDR3 protein: CSVAGGGYTF; CDR3 DNA: TGCAGCGTTGCAGGGGGTGGCTACACCTTC
clone size: .; J gene: TRBJ1-1; V gene: TRBV6-5; D gene: .; CDR3 protein: CASSYLTGVPNTEAFF; CDR3 DNA: TGTGCCAGCAGTTACCTCACAGGAGTCCCGAACACTGAAGCTTTCTTT
clone size: many; J gene: TRBJ1-5; V gene: TRBV28; D gene: TRBD1; CDR3 protein: CASSLTGQGDQPQHF; CDR3 DNA: TGTGCCAGCAGTTTAACGGGACAGGGAGATCAGCCCCAGCATTTT
clone size: many; J gene: TRBJ1-2; V gene: TRBV27; D gene: TRBD1; CDR3 protein: CAIQIPGQGVGYTF; CDR3 DNA: TGTGCCATCCAAATACCGGGACAGGGAGTTGGCTACACCTTC
clone size: many; J gene: TRBJ2-6; V gene: TRBV12-3/TRBV12-4; D gene: .; CDR3 protein: CASSVMTGGANVLTF; CDR3 DNA: TGTGCCAGCAGTGTGATGACCGGTGGGGCCAACGTCCTGACTTTC
clone size: many; J gene: TRBJ1-5; V gene: TRBV20-1; D gene: .; CDR3 protein: CSALIQGGGQPQHF; CDR3 DNA: TGCAGTGCCCTAATCCAGGGAGGAGGACAGCCCCAGCATTTT
clone size: many; J gene: TRBJ1-1; V gene: TRBV6-5; D gene: TRBD1; CDR3 protein: CASSYSIGTGGLNTEAFF; CDR3 DNA: TGTGCCAGCAGTTACTCGATCGGGACAGGGGGCCTGAACACTGAAGCTTTCTTT
clone size: .; J gene: TRBJ1-3; V gene: TRBV5-8; D gene: .; CDR3 protein: CASSSGTLRRNTIYF; CDR3 DNA: TGTGCCAGCAGCTCCGGGACATTGAGAAGGAACACCATATATTTT
clone size: many; J gene: TRBJ1-2; V gene: TRBV12-3/TRBV12-4; D gene: .; CDR3 protein: CASSTWSIYGYTF; CDR3 DNA: TGTGCCAGCAGTACCTGGAGTATCTATGGCTACACCTTC
clone size: many; J gene: TRBJ2-2; V gene: TRBV11-1; D gene: .; CDR3 protein: CASSGGLKDPRRGELFF; CDR3 DNA: TGTGCCAGCAGCGGGGGACTGAAAGACCCTAGGAGGGGGGAGCTGTTTTTT
clone size: .; J gene: TRBJ2-7; V gene: TRBV28; D gene: TRBD1; CDR3 protein: CASSSNRGFFYEQYF; CDR3 DNA: TGTGCCAGCAGTTCTAACAGGGGTTTCTTCTACGAGCAGTACTTC
clone size: .; J gene: TRBJ2-7; V gene: TRBV27; D gene: TRBD1; CDR3 protein: CASSLGTGGPYEQYF; CDR3 DNA: TGTGCCAGCAGTCTTGGGACAGGGGGCCCCTACGAGCAGTACTTC
clone size: .; J gene: TRBJ2-4; V gene: TRBV5-1; D gene: .; CDR3 protein: CASSYWGSKNIQYF; CDR3 DNA: TGCGCCAGCAGCTATTGGGGATCCAAAAACATTCAGTACTTC
clone size: few; J gene: TRBJ2-4; V gene: TRBV2; D gene: TRBD2; CDR3 protein: CASSVRLAGRKRDIKYF; CDR3 DNA: TGTGCCAGCAGCGTTAGACTAGCGGGGAGGAAGAGGGACATTAAGTACTTC
clone size: many; J gene: TRBJ2-4; V gene: TRBV6-5; D gene: TRBD1; CDR3 protein: CASSLDRAKNIQYF; CDR3 DNA: TGTGCCAGCAGTTTGGACAGGGCCAAAAACATTCAGTACTTC
clone size: .; J gene: TRBJ1-1; V gene: TRBV4-3; D gene: .; CDR3 protein: CASSPQPILIPGREKNEAFF; CDR3 DNA: TGCGCCAGCAGCCCTCAGCCCATTTTAATTCCGGGACGGGAGAAAAATGAAGCTTTCTTT
clone size: .; J gene: TRBJ1-5; V gene: TRBV6-2/TRBV6-3; D gene: .; CDR3 protein: CASSYHRGPNSNQPQHF; CDR3 DNA: TGTGCCAGCAGCTACCATCGCGGACCGAATAGCAATCAGCCCCAGCATTTT
clone size: many; J gene: TRBJ1-5; V gene: TRBV4-1; D gene: .; CDR3 protein: CASSQDLSLAEPQHF; CDR3 DNA: TGCGCCAGCAGCCAGGACTTGTCTTTGGCTGAGCCCCAGCATTTT
clone size: many; J gene: TRBJ2-2; V gene: TRBV12-3/TRBV12-4; D gene: .; CDR3 protein: CASNPASASGELFF; CDR3 DNA: TGTGCCAGCAATCCGGCTAGCGCGTCCGGGGAGCTGTTTTTT
clone size: many; J gene: TRBJ1-5; V gene: TRBV7-9; D gene: .; CDR3 protein: CASSLEAGLGQPQHF; CDR3 DNA: TGTGCCAGCAGCTTAGAGGCGGGGCTTGGACAGCCCCAGCATTTT
clone size: many; J gene: TRBJ1-2; V gene: TRBV12-3/TRBV12-4; D gene: .; CDR3 protein: CASSLSPWEGGYTF; CDR3 DNA: TGTGCCAGCAGTTTAAGCCCCTGGGAGGGTGGCTACACCTTC
clone size: many; J gene: TRBJ2-6; V gene: TRBV6-1; D gene: TRBD1; CDR3 protein: CASSPQGYGANVLTF; CDR3 DNA: TGTGCCAGCAGTCCACAGGGGTACGGGGCCAACGTCCTGACTTTC
clone size: .; J gene: TRBJ1-5; V gene: TRBV13; D gene: .; CDR3 protein: CASSKRLGRADYSNQPQHF; CDR3 DNA: TGTGCCAGCAGCAAACGCCTCGGCAGGGCCGATTATAGCAATCAGCCCCAGCATTTT
clone size: many; J gene: TRBJ1-5; V gene: TRBV19; D gene: .; CDR3 protein: CASSQQGYQPQHF; CDR3 DNA: TGTGCCAGTAGTCAACAGGGCTATCAGCCCCAGCATTTT
clone size: .; J gene: TRBJ2-5; V gene: TRBV3-1; D gene: TRBD2; CDR3 protein: CASSQRGEYQETQYF; CDR3 DNA: TGTGCCAGCAGTCAGCGGGGGGAGTATCAAGAGACCCAGTACTTC
clone size: many; J gene: TRBJ2-4; V gene: TRBV12-3/TRBV12-4; D gene: .; CDR3 protein: CASSSYQGNIQYF; CDR3 DNA: TGTGCCAGCAGCTCATACCAGGGAAACATTCAGTACTTC
clone size: many; J gene: TRBJ1-5; V gene: TRBV12-3/TRBV12-4; D gene: .; CDR3 protein: CASTVGGGFNQPQHF; CDR3 DNA: TGTGCCAGCACCGTGGGGGGGGGGTTCAATCAGCCCCAGCATTTT
clone size: many; J gene: TRBJ1-1; V gene: TRBV5-1; D gene: .; CDR3 protein: CASSFEGFSAREAFF; CDR3 DNA: TGCGCCAGCAGCTTCGAAGGGTTTTCGGCCCGAGAAGCTTTCTTT
clone size: many; J gene: TRBJ2-7; V gene: TRBV3-1; D gene: .; CDR3 protein: CASSHYRVFYEQYF; CDR3 DNA: TGTGCCAGCAGCCATTACAGGGTTTTCTACGAGCAGTACTTC
clone size: many; J gene: TRBJ2-7; V gene: TRBV6-2/TRBV6-3; D gene: .; CDR3 protein: CASSYSTEYGSGSYEQYF; CDR3 DNA: TGTGCCAGCAGTTACTCGACGGAATATGGCAGCGGTTCCTACGAGCAGTACTTC
clone size: many; J gene: TRBJ1-3; V gene: TRBV6-1; D gene: .; CDR3 protein: CASTEDPGNTIYF; CDR3 DNA: TGTGCCAGCACCGAAGATCCAGGAAACACCATATATTTT
clone size: few; J gene: TRBJ2-7; V gene: TRBV7-9; D gene: TRBD1; CDR3 protein: CASTTTGANSYEQYF; CDR3 DNA: TGTGCCAGCACCACGACAGGGGCGAACTCCTACGAGCAGTACTTC
clone size: many; J gene: TRBJ2-7; V gene: TRBV7-2; D gene: .; CDR3 protein: CASSLAGSASYEQYF; CDR3 DNA: TGTGCCAGCAGCTTAGCAGGTAGCGCAAGCTACGAGCAGTACTTC
clone size: many; J gene: TRBJ1-1; V gene: TRBV2; D gene: .; CDR3 protein: CASSEAGVNTEAFF; CDR3 DNA: TGTGCCAGCAGTGAGGCAGGGGTGAACACTGAAGCTTTCTTT